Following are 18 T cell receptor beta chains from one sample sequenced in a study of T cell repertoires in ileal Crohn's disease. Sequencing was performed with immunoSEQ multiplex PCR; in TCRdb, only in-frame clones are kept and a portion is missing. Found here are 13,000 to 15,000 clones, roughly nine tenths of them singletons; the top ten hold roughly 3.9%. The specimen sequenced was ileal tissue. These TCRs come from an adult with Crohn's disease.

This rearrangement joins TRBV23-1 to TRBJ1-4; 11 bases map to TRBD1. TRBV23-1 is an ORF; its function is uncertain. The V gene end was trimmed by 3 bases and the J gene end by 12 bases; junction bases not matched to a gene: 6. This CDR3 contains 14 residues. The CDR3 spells CASSHLGTGGQLFF. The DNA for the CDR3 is TGCGCCAGCAGTCACCTCGGGACAGGGGGTCAACTGTTTTTT.

CDR3 DNA: TGTGCCTGGAGTCCAAGGGGAGGGTGGACCGGGGAGCTGTTTTTT. As protein: CAWSPRGGWTGELFF. This sequence joins TRBV30 and TRBJ2-2, with 7 bases identical to TRBD2. Trimming took 2 bases from V and 5 from J; bases not matched to a gene: 8. The CDR3 runs to 15 residues. Looked up from germline, CDR1 is GTSNPN and CDR2 is SVGIG (reference sequence).

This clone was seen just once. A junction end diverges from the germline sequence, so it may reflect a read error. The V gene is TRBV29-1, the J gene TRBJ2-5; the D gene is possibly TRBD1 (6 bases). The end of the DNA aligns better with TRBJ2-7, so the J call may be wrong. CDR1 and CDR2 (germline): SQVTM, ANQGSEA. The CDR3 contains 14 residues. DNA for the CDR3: TGCGGCGTTGATGCCCCAGGGGATTCCTACGAGCAGTACTTC. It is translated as CGVDAPGDSYEQYF.

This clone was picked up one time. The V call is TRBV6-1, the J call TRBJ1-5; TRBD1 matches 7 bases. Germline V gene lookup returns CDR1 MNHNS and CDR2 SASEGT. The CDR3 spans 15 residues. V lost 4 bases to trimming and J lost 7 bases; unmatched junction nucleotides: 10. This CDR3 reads CASSGSTGSKQPQHF. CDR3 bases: TGTGCCAGCAGTGGGTCGACAGGGTCTAAACAGCCCCAGCATTTT.

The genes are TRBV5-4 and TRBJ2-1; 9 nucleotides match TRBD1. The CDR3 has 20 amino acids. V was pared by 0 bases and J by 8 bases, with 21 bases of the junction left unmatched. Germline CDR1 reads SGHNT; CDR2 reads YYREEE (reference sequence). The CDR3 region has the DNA TGTGCCAGCAGCTTGGGCCCGACTCCGGACAGGGGTTGGCCCTCGGATGAGCAGTTCTTC. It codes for CASSLGPTPDRGWPSDEQFF.

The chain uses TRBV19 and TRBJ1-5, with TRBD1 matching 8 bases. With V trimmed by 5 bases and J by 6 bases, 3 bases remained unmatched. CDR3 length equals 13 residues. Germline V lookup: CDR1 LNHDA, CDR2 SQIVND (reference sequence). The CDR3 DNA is TGTGCCAGTAGTCCCAGGGGGCCTCAGCCCCAGCATTTT. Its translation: CASSPRGPQPQHF.

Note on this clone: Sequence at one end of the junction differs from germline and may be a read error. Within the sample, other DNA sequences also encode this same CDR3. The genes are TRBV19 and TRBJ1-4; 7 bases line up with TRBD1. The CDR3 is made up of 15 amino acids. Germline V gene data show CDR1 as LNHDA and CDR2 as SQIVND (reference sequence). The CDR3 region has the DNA TGCGCCAGTAGGATTACGGGACAGCGTAATGAAAAACTGTTTTTT. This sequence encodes CASRITGQRNEKLFF.

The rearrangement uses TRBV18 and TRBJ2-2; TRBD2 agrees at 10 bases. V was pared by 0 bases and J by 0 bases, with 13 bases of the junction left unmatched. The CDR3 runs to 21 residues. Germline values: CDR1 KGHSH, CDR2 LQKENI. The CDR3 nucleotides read TGTGCCAGCTCACCACCGTTATGGCGAGGTCTAGCGGGGGCGAACACCGGGGAGCTGTTTTTT. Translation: CASSPPLWRGLAGANTGELFF. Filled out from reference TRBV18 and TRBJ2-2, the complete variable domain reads NAGVMQNPRHLVRRRGQEARLRCSPMKGHSHVYWYRQLPEEGLKFMVYLQKENIIDESGMPKERFSAEFPKEGPSILRIQQVVRGDSAAYFCASSPPLWRGLAGANTGELFFGEGSRLTVL.

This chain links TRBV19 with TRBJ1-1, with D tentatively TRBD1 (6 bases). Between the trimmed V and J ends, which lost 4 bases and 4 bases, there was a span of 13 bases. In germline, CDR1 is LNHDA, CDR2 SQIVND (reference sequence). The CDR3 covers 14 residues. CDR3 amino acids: CASSSEGQGTEAFF. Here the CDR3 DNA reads TGTGCCAGTAGTAGTGAGGGACAAGGCACTGAAGCTTTCTTT.

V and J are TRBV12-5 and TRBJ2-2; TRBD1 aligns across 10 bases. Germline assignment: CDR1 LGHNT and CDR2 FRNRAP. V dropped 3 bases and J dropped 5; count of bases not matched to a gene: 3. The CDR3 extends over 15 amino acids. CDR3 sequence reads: CASGFGQGGTGELFF. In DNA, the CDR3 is TGTGCTAGTGGTTTCGGACAGGGGGGGACCGGGGAGCTGTTTTTT.

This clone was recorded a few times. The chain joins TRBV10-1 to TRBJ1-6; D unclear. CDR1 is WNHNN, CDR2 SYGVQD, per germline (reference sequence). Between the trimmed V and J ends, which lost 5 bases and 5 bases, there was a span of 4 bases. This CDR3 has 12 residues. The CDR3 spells CASSRDNSPLHF. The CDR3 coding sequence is TGCGCCAGCAGTCGGGATAATTCACCCCTCCACTTT.

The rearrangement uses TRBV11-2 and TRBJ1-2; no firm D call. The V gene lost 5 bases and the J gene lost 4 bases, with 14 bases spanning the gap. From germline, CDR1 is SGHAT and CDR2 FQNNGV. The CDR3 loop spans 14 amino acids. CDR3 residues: CASSTDRGSYGYTF. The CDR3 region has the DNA TGTGCCAGCAGCACGGACCGGGGAAGCTATGGCTACACCTTC.

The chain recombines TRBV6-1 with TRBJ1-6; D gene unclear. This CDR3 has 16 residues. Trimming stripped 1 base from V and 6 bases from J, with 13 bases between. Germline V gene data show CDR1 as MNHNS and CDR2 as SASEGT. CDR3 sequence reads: CASSEGQVFGNSPLHF. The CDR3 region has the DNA TGTGCCAGCAGTGAAGGTCAGGTCTTCGGTAATTCACCCCTCCACTTT.

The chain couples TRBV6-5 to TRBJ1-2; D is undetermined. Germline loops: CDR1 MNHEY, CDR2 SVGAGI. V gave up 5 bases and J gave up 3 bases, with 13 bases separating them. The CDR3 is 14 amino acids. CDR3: CASSEPGVHYGYTF. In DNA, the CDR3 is TGTGCCAGCAGTGAACCCGGGGTTCACTATGGCTACACCTTC.

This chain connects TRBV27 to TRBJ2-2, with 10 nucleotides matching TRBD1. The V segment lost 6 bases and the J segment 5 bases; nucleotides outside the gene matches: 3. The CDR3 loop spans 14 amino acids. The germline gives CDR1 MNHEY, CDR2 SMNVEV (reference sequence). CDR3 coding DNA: TGTGCCAGCAGGGGACAGGGGTGGACCGGGGAGCTGTTTTTT. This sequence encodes CASRGQGWTGELFF.

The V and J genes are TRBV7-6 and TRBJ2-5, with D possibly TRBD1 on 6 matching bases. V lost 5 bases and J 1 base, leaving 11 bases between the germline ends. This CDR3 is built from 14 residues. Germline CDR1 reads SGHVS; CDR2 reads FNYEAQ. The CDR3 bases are TGTGCCAGCAGCGGCCAGGGGACCCAAGAGACCCAGTACTTC. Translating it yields CASSGQGTQETQYF.

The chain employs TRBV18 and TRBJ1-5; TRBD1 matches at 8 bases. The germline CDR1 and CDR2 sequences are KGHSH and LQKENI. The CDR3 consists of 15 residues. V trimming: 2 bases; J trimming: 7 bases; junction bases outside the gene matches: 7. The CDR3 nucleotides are TGTGCCAGCTCACCAGTCGGACAGGGCGAGCAGCCCCAGCATTTT. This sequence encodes CASSPVGQGEQPQHF.

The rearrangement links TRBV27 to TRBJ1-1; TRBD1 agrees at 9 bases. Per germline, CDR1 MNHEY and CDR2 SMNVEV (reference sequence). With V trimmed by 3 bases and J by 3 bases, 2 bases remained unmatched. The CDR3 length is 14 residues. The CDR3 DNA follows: TGTGCCAGCAGTTTCGACAGGGGGGACACTGAAGCTTTCTTT. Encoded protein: CASSFDRGDTEAFF.